One and the same sample provided the 10 T cell receptor beta chains below, sequenced in a study of CD8+ T cells in alopecia areata. TCR sequencing used cDNA made by reverse transcription of extracted RNA. The table came from immunoSEQ multiplex PCR; TCRdb's copy has only in-frame clones and leaves some out. The sample carries some 99,000 clones, 40% to 55% recorded once. The sequenced sample was CD4+ T cells sorted from blood. The origin of the receptors is a human donor with alopecia areata.

The J gene is TRBJ2-7, the V gene TRBV20-1; no definite D call. The ends were cut back, 3 bases at V and 6 bases at J, with 9 bases in the middle. Germline V gene data show CDR1 as DFQATT and CDR2 as SNEGSKA (reference sequence). The CDR3 has 11 residues. DNA for the CDR3: TGCAGTGCTAGGGATGGGGTCGAGCAGTACTTC. Translated, it gives CSARDGVEQYF.

The rearrangement uses TRBV28 and TRBJ1-2; D unresolved. Germline lookup yields CDR1 MDHEN and CDR2 SYDVKM. This CDR3 has 12 amino acids. Trimming pared 5 bases from V and 3 bases from J, leaving 7 bases between. As DNA, the CDR3 is TGTGCCAGCAGTCCACTATACTATGGCTACACCTTC. This codes for CASSPLYYGYTF.

The chain is built from TRBV7-2 and TRBJ2-1; 14 bases match TRBD2. The V segment lost 5 bases and the J segment 4 bases; nucleotides outside the gene matches: 7. This CDR3 has 17 residues. CDR1 is SGHTA and CDR2 is FQGNSA in the germline V gene. DNA of the CDR3: TGTGCCAGCAGCACGCGACTAGCGGGGGGGTTTTACAATGAGCAGTTCTTC. This encodes CASSTRLAGGFYNEQFF.

The gene calls are TRBV29-1 and TRBJ2-3; D ambiguous. V was trimmed by 6 bases and J by 0 bases, leaving 10 bases between them. Germline V gene data show CDR1 as SQVTM and CDR2 as ANQGSEA. This CDR3 has 13 residues. CDR3 sequence reads: CSVQVDSTDTQYF. The CDR3 DNA reads TGCAGCGTCCAGGTGGATAGCACAGATACGCAGTATTTT.

The CDR3 nucleotides read TGTGCCAGCAGTGACGACCCGGGGCACACAGATACGCAGTATTTT. It codes for CASSDDPGHTDTQYF. The chain carries TRBV6-4 and TRBJ2-3; D assignment may be TRBD1 or TRBD2 (5 bases each). The length of the CDR3 is 15 residues. Trimming cost V 2 bases and J 2 bases, with 11 bases left between them. Germline values: CDR1 MRHNA, CDR2 SNTAGT.

The CDR3 sequence is CAISPGAPNYGYTF. The CDR3 coding sequence is TGTGCCATCAGCCCAGGGGCACCGAACTATGGCTACACCTTC. V gene TRBV10-3 combines with J gene TRBJ1-2; TRBD1 might be the D (6 bases). The germline V gene has CDR1 ENHRY and CDR2 SYGVKD. The CDR3 is 14 amino acids. V lost 6 bases and J lost 2, with 13 bases in between.

This clone was seen only a few times. The chain couples TRBV29-1 to TRBJ1-1; TRBD1 might be the D (5 bases). V shed 3 bases and J shed 5 bases, with 13 bases lying between them. The CDR3 consists of 13 residues. Germline V gives CDR1 SQVTM, CDR2 ANQGSEA. CDR3 nucleotides: TGCAGCGTTGACGGTGGGGGGATGACTGAAGCTTTCTTT. As protein: CSVDGGGMTEAFF.

CDR3 nucleotide sequence: TGCAGCGTGCTCCCTGATGCCCAGTACTTC. It codes for CSVLPDAQYF. V gene TRBV29-1 combines with J gene TRBJ2-5; D gene uncertain. The CDR3 runs to 10 residues. Per germline, CDR1 SQVTM and CDR2 ANQGSEA. The ends were cut back, 6 bases at V and 9 bases at J, with 11 bases in the middle.

The chain combines TRBV5-1 with TRBJ1-5, with a weak D call TRBD1 (6 bases). This CDR3 contains 16 residues. With 4 bases removed from V and 2 bases from J, the gap between germline ends came to 16 bases. Germline loops: CDR1 SGHRS, CDR2 YFSETQ. The CDR3 nucleotides are TGCGCCAGCAGCCCTGGGACAATCGGTGGCAATCAGCCCCAGCATTTT. Its translation: CASSPGTIGGNQPQHF.

The chain employs TRBV15 and TRBJ2-5; TRBD2 matches at 7 bases. The CDR3 sequence is 13 residues long. V lost 3 bases, J lost 13 bases, and 11 bases stayed unmatched. Germline lookup yields CDR1 LNHNV and CDR2 YYDKDF (reference sequence). CDR3 bases: TGTGCCACCAGCAGGTCCACCGAGCGGGACCTGTACTTC. It encodes CATSRSTERDLYF.